The 27 T cell receptor beta chains listed next were all sequenced from one sample in a study of blood T cell repertoires in COVID-19. The protocol was immunoSEQ multiplex PCR, while the TCRdb copy is restricted to in-frame clones and leaves out a portion. The table includes approximately 100,000 clones, more than 65% detected once. The material sequenced was peripheral blood. The receptor set was obtained from a man aged 55 to 70 with acute or convalescent COVID-19.

The V call is TRBV10-3, the J call TRBJ1-1; tentatively, D is TRBD1 (5 bases). The CDR3 runs 12 residues. The V end lost 3 bases, the J end lost 8 bases, and 10 bases lay between the germline ends. Looked up from germline, CDR1 is ENHRY and CDR2 is SYGVKD. The CDR3 bases are TGTGCCATCAGTGACCAGACAGACGAAGCTTTCTTT. Its translation: CAISDQTDEAFF.

This chain uses TRBV7-9 with TRBJ2-2; maybe TRBD1 (6 bases). Trimming took off 1 base at V and 4 bases at J, with 7 bases between the two ends. Germline CDR1 is SEHNR and CDR2 is FQNEAQ (reference sequence). The CDR3 length is 14 residues. The CDR3 loop is CASSLGQVTGELFF. The DNA for the CDR3 is TGTGCCAGCAGCTTAGGACAGGTCACCGGGGAGCTGTTTTTT.

The chain links TRBV6-6 to TRBJ2-2; possible D gene TRBD2, 6 bases. The germline gives CDR1 MNHNY, CDR2 SVGAGI (reference sequence). This CDR3 region has 17 residues. Trimming shortened V by 7 bases and J by 0 bases, and 18 bases separated the two germline ends. The CDR3 is CASTRGSSGPNTGELFF. The DNA of the CDR3 is TGTGCCAGCACTCGGGGGAGTTCCGGGCCGAACACCGGGGAGCTGTTTTTT.

V and J are TRBV15 and TRBJ2-2, with TRBD2 as a possible D gene (6 bases). Trimming stripped 6 bases from V and 6 bases from J, with 11 bases between. This CDR3 spans 13 amino acids. Germline values: CDR1 LNHNV, CDR2 YYDKDF (reference sequence). DNA for the CDR3: TGTGCCACCAGGTCCCCGGGAGCCGGGGAGCTGTTTTTT. Translated: CATRSPGAGELFF.

In its sample, this clone was seen a few times. V gene TRBV28 combines with J gene TRBJ1-2; 8 nucleotides match TRBD1. The V segment lost 5 bases and the J segment 8 bases; nucleotides outside the gene matches: 16. Germline assignment: CDR1 MDHEN and CDR2 SYDVKM. This CDR3 is 16 amino acids long. CDR3 sequence reads: CASSLGRGLKRGGYTF. The CDR3 DNA follows: TGTGCCAGCAGTCTCGGCAGGGGGCTGAAAAGAGGGGGCTACACCTTC.

This chain connects TRBV10-3 to TRBJ1-2, with TRBD1 as a possible D gene (5 bases). Trimming removed 4 bases at V and 6 bases at J, with 21 bases between. The V gene's germline CDR1 is ENHRY and CDR2 SYGVKD. This CDR3 is built from 16 residues. Written as DNA, the CDR3 is TGTGCCATCAGTGGATTTACCGTCGGCGGGGCACATGGCTACACCTTC. It codes for CAISGFTVGGAHGYTF.

The chain carries TRBV18 and TRBJ1-2, with 7 bases identical to TRBD1. Trimming at V came to 1 base and at J to 1 base, leaving 6 bases not matched to a gene. This CDR3 region has 16 residues. In germline, CDR1 is KGHSH, CDR2 LQKENI. The CDR3 protein is CASSPQPDRFNYGYTF. CDR3 sequence (DNA): TGTGCCAGCTCACCACAGCCGGACAGGTTTAACTATGGCTACACCTTC.

This clone turned up a few times. This chain connects TRBV19 to TRBJ1-6; D unclear. Germline-derived CDR1 and CDR2 are LNHDA and SQIVND (reference sequence). Trimming shortened V by 6 bases and J by 6 bases, and 12 bases separated the two germline ends. CDR3 size: 14 residues. The CDR3 bases are TGTGCCAGTAGCATTTCGGCGGTTAATTCACCCCTCCACTTT. Residues: CASSISAVNSPLHF.

The V and J genes are TRBV10-3 and TRBJ1-1, with D tentatively TRBD1 (6 bases). With 6 bases removed from V and 2 bases from J, the gap between germline ends came to 16 bases. The CDR3 extends over 15 amino acids. Looked up from germline, CDR1 is ENHRY and CDR2 is SYGVKD. The CDR3 region is CAISPLKGVNTEAFF. The CDR3 nucleotides read TGTGCCATCAGCCCCCTTAAGGGGGTCAACACTGAAGCTTTCTTT.

The rearrangement uses TRBV14 and TRBJ2-7; weak D call: TRBD2 (5 bases). The CDR3 has 11 amino acids. The germline V gene encodes CDR1 SGHDN and CDR2 FVKESK. V was pared by 5 bases and J by 5 bases, with 7 bases between. CDR3 DNA: TGTGCCAGCAGCTTGGAGGACGAGCAGTACTTC. Protein product: CASSLEDEQYF.

This rearrangement joins TRBV6-2 or TRBV6-3 to TRBJ1-2, with 9 bases aligning to TRBD1. Trimming at V came to 4 bases and at J to 0 bases, leaving 9 bases not matched to a gene. The CDR3 runs to 17 residues. Germline V gene data show CDR1 as MNHEY and CDR2 as SVGEGT. The CDR3: CASSLTGTGRSNYGYTF. In DNA form, the CDR3 reads TGTGCCAGCAGTTTGACCGGGACAGGGAGATCTAACTATGGCTACACCTTC.

Only a few counts were recorded for this clone. The chain joins TRBV2 to TRBJ1-2, with D hard to call. The germline CDR1 and CDR2 sequences are SNHLY and FYNNEI. This CDR3 is built from 12 residues. V lost 7 bases to trimming and J lost 2 bases, with 8 bases between them. This chain's CDR3 is CASNEANYGYTF. The CDR3, as DNA: TGTGCCAGCAACGAGGCGAACTATGGCTACACCTTC.

The J gene is TRBJ2-1, the V gene TRBV15; 7 nucleotides line up with TRBD2. J gave up 10 bases and V 1 base, and 13 bases lay outside the gene matches. The germline gives CDR1 LNHNV, CDR2 YYDKDF (reference sequence). The length of the CDR3 is 16 residues. In nucleotides, the CDR3 is TGTGCCACCAGCAGAGTAGCTAGCGGCCCCATTGGGGAGCAGTTCTTC. As protein: CATSRVASGPIGEQFF.

The V gene is TRBV6-5, the J gene TRBJ1-2; 8 positions agree with TRBD1. This CDR3 spans 15 amino acids. Germline assignment: CDR1 MNHEY and CDR2 SVGAGI. V was pared by 2 bases and J by 5 bases, with 7 bases of the junction left unmatched. The CDR3 bases are TGTGCCAGCAGTTACCGGGCAGGGGGCGATTATGGCTACACCTTC. Translation: CASSYRAGGDYGYTF.

V gene TRBV6-5 combines with J gene TRBJ1-1; no reliable D call. The ends were cut back, 10 bases at V and 0 bases at J, with 18 bases in the middle. The CDR3 sequence is 15 residues long. Germline V gene sequence: CDR1 MNHEY, CDR2 SVGAGI. This CDR3 is CAIRRGFGVNTEAFF. Written as DNA, the CDR3 is TGTGCCATCCGCCGTGGTTTCGGTGTGAACACTGAAGCTTTCTTT.

This sequence joins TRBV7-2 and TRBJ1-1; 7 bases align to TRBD1. The CDR3 runs to 15 residues. The germline V gene encodes CDR1 SGHTA and CDR2 FQGNSA. J gave up 4 bases and V 0 bases, and 5 bases lay outside the gene matches. The CDR3 DNA reads TGTGCCAGCAGCTTAGCGCTGTACAGGGGCACTGAAGCTTTCTTT. Its translation is CASSLALYRGTEAFF.

The genes are TRBV2 and TRBJ2-3, with D tentatively TRBD1 (6 bases). V shed 7 bases and J shed 3 bases, with 14 bases lying between them. CDR3 length equals 14 residues. Germline V gene lookup returns CDR1 SNHLY and CDR2 FYNNEI. CDR3 residues: CASNMAGETDTQYF. CDR3 coding DNA: TGTGCCAGCAACATGGCAGGGGAAACAGATACGCAGTATTTT.

The rearrangement links TRBV7-2 to TRBJ1-1; TRBD1 aligns across 9 bases. V dropped 2 bases and J dropped 1; count of bases not matched to a gene: 8. The CDR3 has 17 amino acids. Germline V gene data show CDR1 as SGHTA and CDR2 as FQGNSA. The CDR3: CASSLRTGGSANTEAFF. The CDR3 DNA is TGTGCCAGCAGCTTACGCACAGGGGGCTCGGCGAACACTGAAGCTTTCTTT.

V is TRBV3-1 (or the pseudogene TRBV3-2) and J is TRBJ1-1; 10 nucleotides match TRBD1. This CDR3 has 14 residues. In germline, CDR1 is LGHDT, CDR2 YNNKEL (reference sequence). Germline trimming cut 4 bases from V and 8 bases from J; bases unmatched to any gene: 7. The CDR3 DNA reads as TGTGCCAGCAGCCCCCGACAGGGGGCGAGGGAAGCTTTCTTT. This encodes CASSPRQGAREAFF.

CDR3 amino acids: CASSVRGLAYNEQFF. CDR3 DNA sequence: TGTGCCAGCAGCGTCCGGGGACTAGCATACAATGAGCAGTTCTTC. The genes are TRBV9 and TRBJ2-1; 9 bases map to TRBD2. Trimming removed 2 bases from V and 4 bases from J; junction bases left unmatched: 4. The germline V gene has CDR1 SGDLS and CDR2 YYNGEE. The CDR3 totals 15 residues.

The genes are TRBV6-5 and TRBJ1-3; D gene ambiguous. V lost 4 bases, J lost 0 bases, and 7 bases lay in between. Germline V CDR1 and CDR2: MNHEY, SVGAGI. This CDR3 is built from 14 residues. The CDR3 DNA reads as TGTGCCAGCAGTTTACAGCTCTCTGGAAACACCATATATTTT. Its protein is CASSLQLSGNTIYF.

In DNA form, the CDR3 reads TGTGCCAGTATGGAGGACAGGACGGGCTATGGCTACACCTTC. It specifies CASMEDRTGYGYTF. The chain employs TRBV19 and TRBJ1-2, with 7 bases aligning to TRBD1. The V and J ends lost 7 bases and 4 bases, in that order; junction bases with no gene match: 9. The CDR3 length is 14 residues. Germline CDR1 is LNHDA and CDR2 is SQIVND (reference sequence).

The V and J genes are TRBV5-6 and TRBJ2-4, with 7 positions matching TRBD1. The CDR3 length is 14 residues. The V gene's germline CDR1 is SGHDT and CDR2 YYEEEE. The J segment lost 3 bases and the V segment lost 2 bases, leaving 2 bases of the junction unmatched. Here the CDR3 DNA reads TGTGCCAGCAGCTTACAGGGGAGCAAAAACATTCAGTACTTC. Translating gives CASSLQGSKNIQYF.

V gene TRBV11-2 combines with J gene TRBJ2-1, with D hard to call. The CDR3 covers 14 residues. Per germline, CDR1 SGHAT and CDR2 FQNNGV. Trimming left V 3 bases short and J 15 bases short, with 21 bases between. In DNA form, the CDR3 reads TGTGCCAGCAGCTTCTCCCGCAGGCACCCCCATCTGTTCTTC. Amino acids: CASSFSRRHPHLFF.

The genes are TRBV6-1 and TRBJ1-6; possibly TRBD1 for D (5 bases). Trimming removed 1 base from V and 5 bases from J, with 9 bases in between. CDR3 length: 15 amino acids. Germline V gene sequence: CDR1 MNHNS, CDR2 SASEGT. CDR3: CASSEEGFDNSPLHF. Here the CDR3 DNA reads TGTGCCAGCAGTGAAGAGGGGTTCGATAATTCACCCCTCCACTTT.

V and J are TRBV10-3 and TRBJ1-1; maybe TRBD1 (6 bases). Germline loops: CDR1 ENHRY, CDR2 SYGVKD. This CDR3 contains 13 residues. Trimming took 11 bases from V and 1 from J, leaving 14 bases between them. CDR3 amino acids: CAVRDNQNTEAFF. The CDR3 nucleotides are TGTGCCGTCCGGGACAACCAGAACACTGAAGCTTTCTTT.

V gene TRBV7-2 combines with J gene TRBJ2-3; D is possibly TRBD1 (6 bases). The ends were cut back, 0 bases at V and 9 bases at J, with 10 bases in the middle. In germline, CDR1 is SGHTA, CDR2 FQGNSA. The CDR3 loop spans 13 amino acids. As DNA, the CDR3 is TGTGCCAGCAGCTTAGCGGGACAAAAGACGCAGTATTTT. Protein: CASSLAGQKTQYF.